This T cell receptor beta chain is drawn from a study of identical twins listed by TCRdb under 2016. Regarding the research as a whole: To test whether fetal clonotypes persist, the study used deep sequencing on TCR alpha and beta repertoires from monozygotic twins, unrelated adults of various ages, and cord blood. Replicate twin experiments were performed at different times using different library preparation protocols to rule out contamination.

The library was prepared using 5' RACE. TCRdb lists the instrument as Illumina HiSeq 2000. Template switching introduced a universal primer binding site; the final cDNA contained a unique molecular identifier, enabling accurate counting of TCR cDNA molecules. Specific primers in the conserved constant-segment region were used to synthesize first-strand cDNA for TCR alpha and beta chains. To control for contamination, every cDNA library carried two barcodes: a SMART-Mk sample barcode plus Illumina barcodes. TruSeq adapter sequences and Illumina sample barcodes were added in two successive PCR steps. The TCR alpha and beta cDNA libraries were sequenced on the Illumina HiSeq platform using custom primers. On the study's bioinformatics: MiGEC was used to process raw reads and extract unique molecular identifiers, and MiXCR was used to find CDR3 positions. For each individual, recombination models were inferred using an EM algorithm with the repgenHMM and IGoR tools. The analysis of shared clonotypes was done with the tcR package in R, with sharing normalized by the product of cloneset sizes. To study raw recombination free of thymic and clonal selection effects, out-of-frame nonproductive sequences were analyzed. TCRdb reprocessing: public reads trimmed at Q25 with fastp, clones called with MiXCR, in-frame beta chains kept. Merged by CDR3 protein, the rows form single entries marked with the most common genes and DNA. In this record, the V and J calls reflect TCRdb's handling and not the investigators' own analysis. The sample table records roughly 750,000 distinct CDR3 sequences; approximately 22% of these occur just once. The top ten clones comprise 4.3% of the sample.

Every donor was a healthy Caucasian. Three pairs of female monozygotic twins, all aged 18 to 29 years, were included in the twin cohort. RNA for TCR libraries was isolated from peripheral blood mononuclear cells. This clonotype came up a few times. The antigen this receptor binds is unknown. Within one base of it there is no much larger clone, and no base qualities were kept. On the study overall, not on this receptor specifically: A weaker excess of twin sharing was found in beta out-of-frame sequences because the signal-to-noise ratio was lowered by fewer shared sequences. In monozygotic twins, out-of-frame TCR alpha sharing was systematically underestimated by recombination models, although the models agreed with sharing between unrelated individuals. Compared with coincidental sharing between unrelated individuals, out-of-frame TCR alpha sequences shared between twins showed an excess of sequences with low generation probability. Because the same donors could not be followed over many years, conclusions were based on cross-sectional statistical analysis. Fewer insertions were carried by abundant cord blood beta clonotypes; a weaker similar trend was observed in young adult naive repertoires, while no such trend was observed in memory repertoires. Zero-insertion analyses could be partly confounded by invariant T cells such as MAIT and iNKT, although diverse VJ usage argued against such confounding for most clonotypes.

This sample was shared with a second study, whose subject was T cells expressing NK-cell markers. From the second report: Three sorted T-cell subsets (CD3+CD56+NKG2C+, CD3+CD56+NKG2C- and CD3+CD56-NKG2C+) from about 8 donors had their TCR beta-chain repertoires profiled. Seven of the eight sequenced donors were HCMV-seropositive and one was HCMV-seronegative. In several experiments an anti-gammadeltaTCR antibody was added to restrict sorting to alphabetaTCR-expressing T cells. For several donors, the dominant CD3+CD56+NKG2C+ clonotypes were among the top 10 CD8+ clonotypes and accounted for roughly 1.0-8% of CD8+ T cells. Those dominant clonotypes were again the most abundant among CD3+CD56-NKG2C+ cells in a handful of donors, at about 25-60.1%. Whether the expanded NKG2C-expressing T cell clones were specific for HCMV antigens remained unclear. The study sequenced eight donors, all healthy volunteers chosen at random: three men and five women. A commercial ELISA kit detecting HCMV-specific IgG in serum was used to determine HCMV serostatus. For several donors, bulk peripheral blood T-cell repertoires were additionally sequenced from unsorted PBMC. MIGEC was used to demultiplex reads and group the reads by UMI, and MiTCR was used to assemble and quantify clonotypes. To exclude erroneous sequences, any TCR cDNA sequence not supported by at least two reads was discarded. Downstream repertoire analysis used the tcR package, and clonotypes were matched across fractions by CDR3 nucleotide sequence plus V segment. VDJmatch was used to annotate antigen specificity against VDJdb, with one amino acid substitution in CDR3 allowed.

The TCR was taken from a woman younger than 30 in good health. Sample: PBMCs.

The CDR3 protein: CASSLADMVTGELFF. The DNA sequence is as follows: TGTGCCAGCAGCTTAGCGGACATGGTCACCGGGGAGCTGTTTTTT. Recombination connected TRBV11-2 to TRBJ2-2, and the D gene may be TRBD1, 5 bases matching. V lost 1 base and J lost 4 bases; the stretch between them is 10 bases long. The germline V gene encodes CDR1 SGHAT and CDR2 FQNNGV. Inclusive of the bounding cysteine and phenylalanine, the CDR3 is 15 residues long. The entry retains the CDR3 DNA only, 45 bases that are in frame from base 1. When the CDR3 is completed using the reference TRBV11-2 and TRBJ2-2 genes on either side, the full variable domain is EAGVAQSPRYKIIEKRQSVAFWCNPISGHATLYWYQQILGQGPKLLIQFQNNGVVDDSQLPKDRFSAERLKGVDSTLKIQPAKLEDSAVYLCASSLADMVTGELFFGEGSRLTVL.